This TCR beta chain is drawn from a study of cytotoxic CD8 clonotypes in ibrutinib-treated CLL. Looking at the study overall: Productive templates averaged approximately 260,000 per sample, and productive rearrangements some 96,000. The study's findings and limits: Clonality (at baseline) was higher than in age-matched healthy donors and tracked circulating CD8+ T-cell counts. Collection times varied between progressing and sustained-remission patients.

The sequencing depth, 1 in 200,000 to 1 in 1 million T cells, was the target. The method was immunoSEQ multiplex PCR; TCRdb's version includes in-frame clones alone and lacks a portion of them. The sample has about 300,000 clones, approximately 76% seen once. On this clone: Its target is unknown.

With 5 bases removed from V and 0 bases from J, the gap between germline ends came to 6 bases. This CDR3 is 13 amino acids long. Germline lookup yields CDR1 MNHNY and CDR2 SVGAGI (reference sequence). The sample consisted of PBMCs, taken at disease progression, from a patient treated with ibrutinib. This sequence was found in a human donor with chronic lymphocytic leukemia. V and J are TRBV6-6 and TRBJ2-3, with no clear D. For the CDR3, the DNA is TGTGCCAGCAGTCCCTACAGCACAGATACGCAGTATTTT. Protein sequence: CASSPYSTDTQYF.